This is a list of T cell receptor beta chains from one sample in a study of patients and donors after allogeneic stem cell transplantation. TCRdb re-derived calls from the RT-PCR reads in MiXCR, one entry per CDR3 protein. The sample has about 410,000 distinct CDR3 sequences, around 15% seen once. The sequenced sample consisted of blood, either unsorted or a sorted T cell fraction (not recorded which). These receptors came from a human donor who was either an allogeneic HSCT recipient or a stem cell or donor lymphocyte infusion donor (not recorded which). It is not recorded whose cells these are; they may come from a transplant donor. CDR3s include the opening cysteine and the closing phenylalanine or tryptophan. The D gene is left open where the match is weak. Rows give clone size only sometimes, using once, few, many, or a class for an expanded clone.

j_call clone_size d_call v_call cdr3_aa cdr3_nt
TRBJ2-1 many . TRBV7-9 CASSLGSGAGNEQFF TGTGCCAGCAGCTTAGGTTCGGGAGCAGGGAATGAGCAGTTCTTC
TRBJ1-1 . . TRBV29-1 CSVIRGEAFF TGCAGCGTCATAAGGGGGGAAGCTTTCTTT
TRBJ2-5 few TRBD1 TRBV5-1 CASSKDRVQQTQYF TGCGCCAGCAGCAAGGACAGGGTCCAACAGACCCAGTACTTC
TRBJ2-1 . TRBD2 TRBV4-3 CASSYGGGSSYNEQFF TGCGCCAGCAGCTACGGGGGGGGGAGCTCCTACAATGAGCAGTTCTTC
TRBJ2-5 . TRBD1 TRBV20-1 CSAEVRGRETQYF TGCAGTGCTGAGGTCAGGGGGCGAGAGACCCAGTACTTC
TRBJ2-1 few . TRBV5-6 CASSLDMDDEQFF TGTGCCAGCAGCTTGGACATGGACGATGAGCAGTTCTTC
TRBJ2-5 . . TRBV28 CASSRRLQTQYF TGTGCCAGCAGCCGGAGGTTGCAGACCCAGTACTTC
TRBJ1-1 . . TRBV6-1 CASSPFRGRISTEAFF TGTGCCAGCAGTCCCTTTCGGGGGCGAATCAGCACTGAAGCTTTCTTT
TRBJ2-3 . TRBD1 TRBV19 CASSTRDRVSTDTQYF TGTGCCAGTAGTACCCGGGACAGGGTTAGCACAGATACGCAGTATTTT
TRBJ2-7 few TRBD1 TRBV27 CASSDRGKEQYF TGTGCCAGCAGCGACAGGGGGAAAGAGCAGTACTTC
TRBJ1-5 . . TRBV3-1 CASSQEQGTQPQHF TGTGCCAGCAGCCAAGAGCAGGGGACCCAGCCCCAGCATTTT
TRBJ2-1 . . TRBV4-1 CASSHPRRGYNEQFF TGCGCCAGCAGCCACCCAAGGCGGGGCTACAATGAGCAGTTCTTC
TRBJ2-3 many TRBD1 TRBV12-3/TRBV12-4 CASSPGTGGTDTQYF TGTGCCAGCAGCCCCGGGACAGGAGGCACAGATACGCAGTATTTT
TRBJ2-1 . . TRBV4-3 CASSQGRGRSYNEQFF TGCGCCAGCAGCCAAGGGAGGGGGCGATCCTACAATGAGCAGTTCTTC
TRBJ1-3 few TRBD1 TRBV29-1 CSVEPPPTTGGSGNTIYF TGCAGCGTTGAACCCCCGCCGACCACAGGGGGATCCGGAAACACCATATATTTT
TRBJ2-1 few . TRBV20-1 CSASLAPGHRRNEQFF TGCAGTGCTAGTTTGGCGCCCGGACACCGTCGGAATGAGCAGTTCTTC
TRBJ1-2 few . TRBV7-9 CASSPGKANYGYTF TGTGCCAGCAGCCCCGGGAAAGCTAACTATGGCTACACCTTC
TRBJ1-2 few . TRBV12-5 CASGLSHGYTF TGTGCTAGTGGCCTTTCTCATGGCTACACCTTC
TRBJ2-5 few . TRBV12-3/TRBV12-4 CASSSPSLAETQYF TGTGCCAGCAGTTCCCCGTCTTTGGCGGAGACCCAGTACTTC
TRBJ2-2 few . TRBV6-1 CASSRRIRPNTGELFF TGTGCCAGCAGTCGACGAATTAGACCGAACACCGGGGAGCTGTTTTTT
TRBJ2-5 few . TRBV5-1 CASSLAGARETQYF TGCGCCAGCAGCTTGGCCGGGGCCCGCGAGACCCAGTACTTC
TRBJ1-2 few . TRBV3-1 CASSQAPAGYTF TGTGCCAGCAGCCAAGCGCCGGCTGGCTACACCTTC
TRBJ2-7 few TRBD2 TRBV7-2 CASSSRTSGMGEQYF TGTGCCAGCAGCTCTCGGACTAGCGGGATGGGGGAGCAGTACTTC
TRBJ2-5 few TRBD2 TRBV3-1 CASSHGGGVKTQYF TGTGCCAGCAGCCACGGTGGGGGGGTGAAGACCCAGTACTTC
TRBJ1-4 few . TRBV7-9 CASSLALGPEYEKLFF TGTGCCAGCAGCTTAGCCTTGGGGCCAGAATATGAAAAACTGTTTTTT
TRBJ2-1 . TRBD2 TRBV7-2 CASSLGGRDYNEQFF TGTGCCAGCAGCTTAGGCGGGAGAGATTACAATGAGCAGTTCTTC
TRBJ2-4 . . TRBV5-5 CASSLYHAAKNIQYF TGTGCCAGCAGCTTGTACCACGCAGCCAAAAACATTCAGTACTTC